This is a list of T cell receptor beta chains from one sample in a study of CXCR3-negative and CXCR3-positive naive CD8 T cells. TCRdb re-called the 5' RACE reads; one entry per CDR3 protein, DNA not given. The specimen's table records 6,000 to 8,500 distinct CDR3 sequences. Sample: naive CXCR3- CD8+ T cells from blood. The source of these receptors is a human donor in good health. Some clones in this sample may be carry-over from other donors' samples. CDR3s include the opening cysteine and the closing phenylalanine or tryptophan. Clone size is shown for a subset of rows, as once, few, many or a class of expanded clone.

size: medium-sized
V: TRBV20-1
J: TRBJ1-2
CDR3: CSARDIPGVEYGYTF

size: NA
V: TRBV9
J: TRBJ2-1
CDR3: CASSVVGVGYNEQFF

size: NA
V: TRBV14
J: TRBJ2-5
CDR3: CASSPGEGLDETQYF

size: medium-sized
V: TRBV12-3/TRBV12-4
J: TRBJ2-5
CDR3: CASSLRLPSETQYF

size: medium-sized
V: TRBV19
J: TRBJ2-2
CDR3: CASSMWNTGELFF

size: NA
V: TRBV12-3/TRBV12-4
J: TRBJ1-1
CDR3: CASATGLANTEAFF

size: NA
V: TRBV2
J: TRBJ2-3
CDR3: CASSDGGRATDTQYF

size: medium-sized
V: TRBV9
J: TRBJ1-1
CDR3: CASSVTGGETEAFF

size: medium-sized
V: TRBV4-1
J: TRBJ2-1
CDR3: CASSQEGRGGNEQFF

size: NA
V: TRBV20-1
J: TRBJ1-2
CDR3: CSARDPDRVIGYTF

size: medium-sized
V: TRBV29-1
J: TRBJ2-5
CDR3: CSAEPRHTQETQYF

size: NA
V: TRBV7-3
J: TRBJ2-2
CDR3: CASSPRASGSAGELFF

size: medium-sized
V: TRBV25-1
J: TRBJ1-1
CDR3: CASSHRGNTEAFF

size: NA
V: TRBV2
J: TRBJ1-1
CDR3: CASSDWRGVNTEAFF

size: NA
V: TRBV29-1
J: TRBJ2-1
CDR3: CSLLEGTLGDEQFF

size: NA
V: TRBV6-2/TRBV6-3
J: TRBJ1-5
CDR3: CASGQGISNQPQHF

size: NA
V: TRBV12-3/TRBV12-4
J: TRBJ2-5
CDR3: CASSLVPLAGVGETQYF

size: NA
V: TRBV25-1
J: TRBJ2-1
CDR3: CASKPSGTDNEQFF

size: medium-sized
V: TRBV6-5
J: TRBJ1-5
CDR3: CASSSDRGYQPQHF

size: medium-sized
V: TRBV25-1
J: TRBJ2-6
CDR3: CASSGTSFSGANVLTF

size: NA
V: TRBV2
J: TRBJ1-1
CDR3: CATHPGRGFYTEAFF

size: NA
V: TRBV6-5
J: TRBJ1-1
CDR3: CASRSVRNTEAFF

size: medium-sized
V: TRBV3-1
J: TRBJ2-1
CDR3: CASSQEDDEQFF

size: medium-sized
V: TRBV7-8
J: TRBJ1-5
CDR3: CASSLGGRQGLQPQHF

size: NA
V: TRBV7-3
J: TRBJ1-1
CDR3: CASSLNALGLSEAFF

size: medium-sized
V: TRBV21-1
J: TRBJ2-1
CDR3: CANYLTRDTYNEQFF

size: medium-sized
V: TRBV19
J: TRBJ2-1
CDR3: CASSMGGLAGGNEQFF

size: NA
V: TRBV29-1
J: TRBJ2-3
CDR3: CSVDEPSHTDTQYF